Listed here are 10 T cell receptor beta chains from one sample, sequenced in a study of cytomegalovirus exposure and HLA in healthy donors. Vbeta (60) and Jbeta (13) primers were used in the PCR. Data came from immunoSEQ multiplex PCR; TCRdb stores just in-frame clones and leaves some out. The table has about 110,000 clones, more than 65% seen once. Source material: PBMCs. Every receptor here comes from a man between 25 and 39 years old in good health and CMV-seropositive.

A few counts support this clone. The chain is built from TRBV19 and TRBJ1-4, with 8 bases identical to TRBD1. Per the germline V gene, CDR1 is LNHDA and CDR2 is SQIVND (reference sequence). The CDR3 length is 15 residues. Germline trimming cut 7 bases from V and 6 bases from J; bases unmatched to any gene: 10. The CDR3 loop reads CASTPLQGEDEKLFF. For the CDR3, the DNA is TGTGCCAGTACTCCATTACAGGGGGAGGATGAAAAACTGTTTTTT.

The rearrangement uses TRBV7-3 and TRBJ1-6, with D possibly TRBD1 on 5 matching bases. This CDR3 has 13 amino acids. The V end was cut by 5 bases, the J end by 10 bases, with 12 bases between. Germline V lookup: CDR1 SGHTA, CDR2 FQGTGA. CDR3 DNA sequence: TGTGCCAGCAGCCTAGGGGCGGCATCACCCCTCCACTTT. Translating gives CASSLGAASPLHF.

This clone has more than one count but fewer than ten. The chain is built from TRBV7-9 and TRBJ2-5; 12 nucleotides line up with TRBD2. The J call could be wrong; TRBJ2-7 is a better fit for the DNA end. Germline V lookup: CDR1 SEHNR, CDR2 FQNEAQ (reference sequence). CDR3 length equals 16 residues. The CDR3 region is CASSFQTSGGSYEQYF. Written as DNA, the CDR3 is TGTGCCAGCAGCTTCCAGACTAGCGGGGGCTCCTACGAGCAGTACTTC.

The V call is TRBV19, the J call TRBJ1-5; D remains ambiguous. V lost 7 bases to trimming and J lost 0 bases, with 13 bases between them. Germline V gene sequence: CDR1 LNHDA, CDR2 SQIVND (reference sequence). The CDR3 runs 15 residues. CDR3 loop: CASMRSFYSNQPQHF. CDR3 sequence (DNA): TGTGCCAGTATGAGGAGCTTCTATAGCAATCAGCCCCAGCATTTT.

This sequence joins TRBV4-3 and TRBJ2-3, with TRBD2 matching 16 bases. CDR1 and CDR2 (germline): LGHNA, YSLEER. The CDR3 totals 17 residues. The ends lost 0 bases at V and 5 bases at J; junction bases unmatched: 2. CDR3 bases: TGCGCCAGCAGCCAAGATGGGACTAGCGGGGGGGTAGATACGCAGTATTTT. It translates to CASSQDGTSGGVDTQYF.

This clone showed up just once. The chain uses TRBV2 and TRBJ2-4, with D possibly matching TRBD1 (6 bases). V lost 3 bases and J 7 bases, leaving 16 bases between the germline ends. Germline CDR1 reads SNHLY; CDR2 reads FYNNEI. The CDR3 is made up of 15 amino acids. CDR3 amino acids: CASSDMDSRANIQYF. DNA for the CDR3: TGTGCCAGCAGTGATATGGACAGTAGGGCGAACATTCAGTACTTC.

The rearrangement uses TRBV11-2 and TRBJ1-3; 7 nucleotides match TRBD1. The CDR3 totals 17 residues. The germline gives CDR1 SGHAT, CDR2 FQNNGV. J gave up 2 bases and V 1 base, and 8 bases lay outside the gene matches. CDR3 protein: CASSLVGQRVTGNTIYF. The CDR3 DNA follows: TGTGCCAGCAGCTTAGTGGGACAGAGAGTAACTGGAAACACCATATATTTT.

The chain uses TRBV4-3 and TRBJ2-4, with TRBD2 matching over 9 bases. CDR3 length: 17 amino acids. In germline, CDR1 is LGHNA, CDR2 YSLEER. With 0 bases clipped from V and 8 bases from J, the junction kept 11 bases outside the gene matches. The CDR3 DNA reads as TGCGCCAGCAGCCAAGATTGGCCCCCCGCGGGGGGGTACATTCAGTACTTC. Residues: CASSQDWPPAGGYIQYF.

The chain couples TRBV7-3 to TRBJ1-5, with no clear D. Per the germline V gene, CDR1 is SGHTA and CDR2 is FQGTGA. V was shortened by 5 bases and J by 0 bases, with 17 bases between the two germline ends. This CDR3 has 17 amino acids. CDR3 in DNA: TGTGCCAGCAGCCACGCAAATCCGGGTGATAGCAATCAGCCCCAGCATTTT. Residues: CASSHANPGDSNQPQHF.

The table lists this clone with a few counts. This chain connects TRBV7-9 to TRBJ2-7; 11 nucleotides match TRBD1. J was trimmed by 6 bases and V by 5 bases; bases with no gene match: 6. The CDR3 covers 14 residues. Germline V CDR1 and CDR2: SEHNR, FQNEAQ (reference sequence). This CDR3 is CASSVMGQGGEQYF. The CDR3 bases are TGTGCCAGCAGCGTAATGGGACAGGGGGGCGAGCAGTACTTC. Complete variable domain (other parts from reference TRBV7-9 and TRBJ2-7): DTGVSQNPRHKITKRGQNVTFRCDPISEHNRLYWYRQTLGQGPEFLTYFQNEAQLEKSRLLSDRFSAERPKGSFSTLEIQRTEQGDSAMYLCASSVMGQGGEQYFGPGTRLTVT.